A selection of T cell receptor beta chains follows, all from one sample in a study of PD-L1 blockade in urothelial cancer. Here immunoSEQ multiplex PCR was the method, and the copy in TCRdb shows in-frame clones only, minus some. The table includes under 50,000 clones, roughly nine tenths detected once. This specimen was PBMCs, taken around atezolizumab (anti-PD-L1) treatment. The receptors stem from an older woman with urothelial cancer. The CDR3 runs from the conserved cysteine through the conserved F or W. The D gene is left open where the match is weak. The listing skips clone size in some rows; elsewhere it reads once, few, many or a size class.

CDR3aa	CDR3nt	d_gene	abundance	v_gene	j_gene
CATSRDGRSYNEQFF	TGTGCCACCAGCAGAGATGGGAGATCCTACAATGAGCAGTTCTTC	-	-	TRBV15	TRBJ2-1
CASSPGLAGARTDTQYF	TGTGCCAGCAGCCCTGGACTAGCGGGAGCCCGGACAGATACGCAGTATTTT	TRBD2	-	TRBV11-1	TRBJ2-3
CASSPRAGAAEQFF	TGTGCCAGCTCACCACGTGCAGGGGCGGCTGAGCAGTTCTTC	-	-	TRBV18	TRBJ2-1
CASSAILAGVGNEQFF	TGTGCCAGCAGCGCTATACTAGCGGGAGTCGGTAATGAGCAGTTCTTC	TRBD2	-	TRBV11-2	TRBJ2-1
CASSLGGDEQFF	TGTGCCAGCAGCTTAGGGGGGGATGAGCAGTTCTTC	-	-	TRBV7-8	TRBJ2-1
CASSLNGPFSGPASYEQYF	TGTGCCAGCAGTTTAAACGGCCCCTTCTCAGGGCCGGCCTCCTACGAGCAGTACTTC	-	-	TRBV28	TRBJ2-7
CASSRDITNYGYTF	TGTGCCAGTAGCCGGGACATTACTAACTATGGCTACACCTTC	-	-	TRBV19	TRBJ1-2
CASSSTGQFGEQFF	TGTGCCAGCAGCTCGACCGGACAGTTCGGTGAGCAGTTCTTC	-	-	TRBV7-2	TRBJ2-1
CASSPELATQYF	TGCGCCAGCAGCCCCGAACTAGCTACGCAGTATTTT	-	-	TRBV5-1	TRBJ2-3
CASSLLRDLGNEQFF	TGTGCCAGCAGTTTACTCCGGGACTTAGGCAATGAGCAGTTCTTC	-	-	TRBV27	TRBJ2-1
CASSLTPLAGSRQYF	TGTGCCAGCAGTTTAACTCCGCTAGCGGGATCAAGGCAGTATTTT	TRBD2	-	TRBV27	TRBJ2-3
CASSLISGSHEQYF	TGCGCCAGCAGCTTAATTAGCGGGAGCCACGAGCAGTACTTC	TRBD2	-	TRBV5-1	TRBJ2-7
CASSQDLQGTGNQPQHF	TGCGCCAGCAGCCAAGATCTCCAGGGGACGGGCAATCAGCCCCAGCATTTT	-	once	TRBV4-1	TRBJ1-5
CASSIPGQRIGYGYTF	TGTGCCAGTAGTATTCCCGGACAGAGGATTGGGTATGGCTACACCTTC	-	-	TRBV19	TRBJ1-2
CAISAQGTGANVLTF	TGTGCCATCAGTGCGCAGGGGACTGGGGCCAACGTCCTGACTTTC	-	-	TRBV10-3	TRBJ2-6
CASSRSSGATDTQYF	TGCGCCAGCAGCCGATCTAGCGGGGCCACAGATACGCAGTATTTT	TRBD2	-	TRBV5-1	TRBJ2-3
CSVVRLAGLTDTQYF	TGCAGCGTTGTCCGACTAGCGGGCCTCACAGATACGCAGTATTTT	TRBD2	-	TRBV29-1	TRBJ2-3
CASSLSDRGATGELFF	TGTGCCAGCAGCTTAAGCGACAGGGGTGCCACCGGGGAGCTGTTTTTT	TRBD1	-	TRBV11-3	TRBJ2-2
CASVARGTYNEQFF	TGTGCCAGCGTGGCCAGGGGTACCTACAATGAGCAGTTCTTC	-	-	TRBV28	TRBJ2-1
CASSFRGRTDTQYF	TGCGCCAGCAGCTTCAGGGGCCGCACAGATACGCAGTATTTT	-	-	TRBV5-1	TRBJ2-3
CASSPGLLNSYEQYF	TGTGCCAGCAGCCCGGGACTCCTAAATTCCTACGAGCAGTACTTC	-	-	TRBV7-9	TRBJ2-7
CASSQDGGSSYNEQFF	TGCGCCAGCAGCCAAGATGGCGGGAGCTCCTACAATGAGCAGTTCTTC	TRBD2	-	TRBV4-3	TRBJ2-1